The subject of this entry is one T cell receptor (beta chain). What it binds is unknown. Just one base apart from a much larger clone, this may be a read error. The data were obtained in a study of tumor and adjacent non-tumor tissue in lung cancer. Study information: Histology: around twelve adenocarcinoma, a couple of squamous cell carcinoma, 1 small cell lung cancer. Stage I to III disease affected ten to eleven men and 5 women aged about 30 to 85.

A modified ARM-PCR protocol with three rounds of nested PCR amplified TCRbeta. TCRdb ran MiXCR on the multiplex PCR reads and lists one entry per CDR3 protein. Among roughly 150,000 distinct CDR3 sequences, around two thirds were seen once, and the ten largest hold about 18%. The study, taken as a whole, reports: Tumor repertoires had a smaller top 100 clone share than normal lung. Shorter survival was associated with higher TCR diversity in tumors.

The template was RNA from unsorted bulk tissue. The receptor comes from a man between 60 and 70 years old with small cell lung cancer. Input material: lung tumor tissue.

CDR3 protein: CSTRDQGPGYTF. The DNA of the CDR3 is TGCAGTACTAGAGATCAGGGGCCTGGCTACACCTTC. The chain is built from TRBV20-1 and TRBJ1-2, with D perhaps matching TRBD1 (6 bases). CDR1 and CDR2 (germline): DFQATT, SNEGSKA (reference sequence). The CDR3 extends over 12 amino acids.